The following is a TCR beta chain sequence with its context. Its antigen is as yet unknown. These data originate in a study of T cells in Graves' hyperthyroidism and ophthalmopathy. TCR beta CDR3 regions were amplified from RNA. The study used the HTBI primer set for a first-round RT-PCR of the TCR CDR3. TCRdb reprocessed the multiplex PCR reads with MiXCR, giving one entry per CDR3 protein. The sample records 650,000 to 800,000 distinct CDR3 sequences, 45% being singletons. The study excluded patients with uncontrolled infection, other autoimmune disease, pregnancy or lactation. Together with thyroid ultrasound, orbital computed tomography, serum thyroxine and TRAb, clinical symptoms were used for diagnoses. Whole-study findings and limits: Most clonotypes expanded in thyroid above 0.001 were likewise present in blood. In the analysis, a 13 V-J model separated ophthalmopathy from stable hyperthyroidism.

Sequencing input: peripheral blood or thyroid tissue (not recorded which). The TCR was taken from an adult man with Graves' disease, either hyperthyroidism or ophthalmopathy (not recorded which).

CDR3 loop: CSFVRETQYF. The CDR3 region has the DNA TGCAGCTTTGTGAGGGAGACCCAGTACTTC. The chain couples TRBV29-1 to TRBJ2-5; the D is unclear. With 8 bases removed from V and 5 bases from J, the gap between germline ends came to 9 bases. Germline values: CDR1 SQVTM, CDR2 ANQGSEA. The CDR3 runs to 10 residues.